This TCR beta chain appears in the sequencing data of a study of human T cells and chemical hapten exposure (dated by TCRdb to the early 2020s). Concerning the study at large: For sensitization, 2% DPC in acetone was applied to a 2 cm by 2 cm area of upper inner arm skin. Roughly 30 alopecia patients gave blood for TCR sequencing at one to four time points (pre-sensitization, 2, 6 and 24 weeks). Patient blood was sampled pre-sensitization (week 0) and at 2, 6 and about 24 weeks after DPC sensitization. Patch testing was done on the upper back using Finn chambers containing 0.01% DPC, and results were scored after 6 days according to International Contact Dermatitis Research Group standards. Alopecia areata with under or over 50% scalp involvement, alopecia totalis and alopecia universalis were represented in the patient cohort, which was mostly female. The study tracked peripheral blood TCR repertoire changes in vivo during primary and secondary sensitization to the hapten diphenylcyclopropenone (DPC) in alopecia patients. Weekly therapeutic DPC doses were additionally applied to the scalp of patients throughout the approximately 25-week study period. Each blood RNA sample was used to sequence both TCR alpha and TCR beta chains. The libraries were sequenced as a pool, and the TCR yield per sample differed mostly because of small variations in library volumes within the pool.

Only a few counts were recorded for this clonotype. No cognate antigen has been identified for it. Base-call qualities are not available, and no considerably larger clone is one nucleotide away. Taken with the paper, the label for time point translates to: patch test 1, 2 weeks after DPC sensitization. What the treatment or condition label conveys for this sample: therapeutic diphenylcyclopropenone sensitization with weekly scalp DPC. Unfractionated whole blood was collected in Tempus Blood RNA tubes, and total RNA was extracted from that blood. At each patch-test visit, blood was drawn before the patch test was applied. Patients were eligible if aged 18 to 70, diagnosed with alopecia and judged suitable for DPC therapy, and pregnant patients were excluded. Paper-wide results and their limitations: The number of PT1 expanded TCRs positively correlated with patch test score, significant at thresholds 8, 16 and 32 but not 4. The number of TCRs above 1 in 1000 frequency did not change with DPC sensitization; there was no evidence of global repertoire structure alterations. All patients had alopecia, a presumed autoimmune disease, so their immune response might differ from that of healthy individuals. Repeated subsampling changed both the strength of the expansion versus patch-test correlation and the threshold at which the correlation became significant. Compared with pre-sensitization or healthy control sets, expanded TCRs formed significantly more large CDR3 similarity clusters, which is consistent with antigen-driven responses.

Libraries were made using RACE. The sequencer listed for this sample is NextSeq 500. During library preparation, unique molecular identifiers were attached to individual cDNA molecules so that TCRs could be counted quantitatively and reproducibly. The authors' pipeline ran thus. Samples had a median of 95,638 TCRs, with a range from roughly 23,224 to 700,000. The Decombinator software suite was used to annotate the V, J and CDR3 of the TCR reads. For the PS versus PT1 abundance plots, all samples were subsampled to the same number of TCRs (28,000). Expanded TCRs were defined as absent before sensitization and observed at least eight times at the 2-week time point. TCRdb passed the public sequencing reads through fastp at Q25 and MiXCR, retaining productive beta sequences. Duplicate CDR3 protein sequences are folded into a single record with the most common DNA and genes. TCRdb's processing, not the authors' own work, is the source of the V and J calls. The sample table contains about 52,000 distinct CDR3 sequences; only one count was recorded for 9.5% to 11% of them. The leading ten clones occupy approximately 1.8% of the sample.

The germline V gene (reference sequence) yields DFQATT for CDR1 and SNEGSKA for CDR2. From the cysteine up to the phenylalanine, the CDR3 has a length of 14 residues. Just CDR3 DNA is preserved here, 42 bases in frame from base 1. V and J are trimmed by 6 bases and 0 bases, and the gene matches miss 5 bases of the junction. The chain couples TRBV20-1 to TRBJ1-5; TRBD1 fits 7 bases in the junction. This TCR derives from a middle-aged woman with alopecia areata. Some clones in this sample may be carry-over from other donors' samples. Specimen: whole blood, collected in connection with sensitization to the hapten diphenylcyclopropenone (DPC). The nucleotides are TGCAGTGCCGGGGACAGCAATAGCAATCAGCCCCAGCATTTT. Translated, it gives CSAGDSNSNQPQHF.